The 26 T cell receptor beta chains below were found in one sample sequenced in a study of blood T cell repertoires in COVID-19. Only in-frame clones appear in the TCRdb table, and some are missing; sequencing was by immunoSEQ multiplex PCR. The data hold 200,000 or so clones, with about 86% observed a single time. The sequenced sample consisted of peripheral blood. These receptors originate from a woman between 55 and 75 years old with acute or convalescent COVID-19.

The chain combines TRBV6-1 with TRBJ1-5; D perhaps matches TRBD1 (5 bases). V gave up 2 bases and J gave up 5 bases, with 13 bases separating them. CDR1 MNHNS and CDR2 SASEGT come from the germline V gene. There are 15 residues in the CDR3. Here the CDR3 reads CASSEPQGVHQPQHF. The CDR3, as DNA: TGTGCCAGCAGTGAACCTCAGGGTGTTCATCAGCCCCAGCATTTT.

V gene TRBV4-1 combines with J gene TRBJ1-5; D uncertain. The CDR3 is 14 residues long. Germline V gives CDR1 MGHRA, CDR2 YSYEKL. Trimming cost V 4 bases and J 2 bases, with 9 bases left between them. This CDR3 reads CASSRTGGNQPQHF. The DNA for the CDR3 is TGCGCCAGCAGCCGGACTGGAGGCAATCAGCCCCAGCATTTT.

The chain links TRBV2 to TRBJ1-6; D is ambiguous. The CDR3 totals 15 residues. CDR1 is SNHLY, CDR2 FYNNEI, per germline. The V gene lost 3 bases and the J gene lost 8 bases, with 14 bases spanning the gap. This chain's CDR3 is CASSDWGGSYSPLHF. The CDR3 bases are TGTGCCAGCAGTGACTGGGGTGGGAGTTATTCACCCCTCCACTTT.

The chain links TRBV4-2 to TRBJ2-1; 9 bases are shared with TRBD1. The germline gives CDR1 LGHNA, CDR2 YNFKEQ. V shed 2 bases and J 8 bases; nucleotides not matched to a gene: 7. This CDR3 is built from 15 residues. The CDR3, as DNA: TGTGCCAGCAGCCAACCGGGACAGGGACTTGATGAGCAGTTCTTC. Protein product: CASSQPGQGLDEQFF.

This chain links TRBV5-6 with TRBJ1-3; D remains ambiguous. Per germline, CDR1 SGHDT and CDR2 YYEEEE. The CDR3 is 14 residues long. V was clipped by 0 bases and J by 2 bases, with 6 bases between them. The chain's CDR3 is CASSLGRAGNTIYF. The CDR3 nucleotides read TGTGCCAGCAGCTTGGGGAGGGCTGGAAACACCATATATTTT.

The V call is TRBV5-1, the J call TRBJ2-5; 8 bases align to TRBD2. The V gene end was trimmed by 4 bases and the J gene end by 5 bases; junction bases not matched to a gene: 7. This CDR3 contains 14 residues. Looked up from germline, CDR1 is SGHRS and CDR2 is YFSETQ. The CDR3 here is CASSPGGARETQYF. The CDR3 nucleotides are TGCGCCAGCAGCCCCGGGGGGGCGAGGGAGACCCAGTACTTC.

The chain joins TRBV7-3 to TRBJ2-1; D is perhaps TRBD2 (7 bases). Trimming cost V 5 bases and J 3 bases, with 14 bases left between them. This CDR3 has 15 amino acids. Germline-derived CDR1 and CDR2 are SGHTA and FQGTGA. CDR3 sequence (DNA): TGTGCCAGCAGCCGGACGGGGGGCCTCTACAATGAGCAGTTCTTC. Translating it yields CASSRTGGLYNEQFF.

This rearrangement joins TRBV6-1 to TRBJ2-6; a weak D match, TRBD2 (6 bases). The CDR3 runs to 14 residues. The germline gives CDR1 MNHNS, CDR2 SASEGT. With 1 base removed from V and 11 bases from J, the gap between germline ends came to 12 bases. The CDR3 here is CASSEGAGRYVLTF. The CDR3 DNA reads as TGTGCCAGCAGTGAAGGGGCAGGGAGGTACGTCCTGACTTTC.

The V and J genes are TRBV30 and TRBJ1-5; maybe TRBD1 (6 bases). The CDR3 runs 14 residues. Germline lookup yields CDR1 GTSNPN and CDR2 SVGIG (reference sequence). V was shortened by 5 bases and J by 6 bases, with 17 bases between the two germline ends. CDR3 region: CAWSQDSRFQPQHF. As DNA, the CDR3 is TGTGCCTGGTCCCAGGACAGTAGGTTTCAGCCCCAGCATTTT.

The V gene is TRBV6-2 or TRBV6-3, the J gene TRBJ1-3; TRBD1 might be the D (5 bases). The ends were cut back, 2 bases at V and 1 base at J, with 12 bases in the middle. Germline lookup yields CDR1 MNHEY and CDR2 SVGEGT. There are 16 residues in the CDR3. The DNA for the CDR3 is TGTGCCAGCAGTTACAGAAGGGGAAGGTCTGGAAACACCATATATTTT. Translating gives CASSYRRGRSGNTIYF.

This clone was picked up a small number of times. The chain has TRBV28 and TRBJ1-5; D is uncertain. V dropped 1 base and J dropped 5 bases, with 9 bases sitting between them. The CDR3 spans 14 residues. Germline-derived CDR1 and CDR2 are MDHEN and SYDVKM. CDR3 amino acids: CASSLLVRDQPQHF. DNA of the CDR3: TGTGCCAGCAGTTTATTGGTCCGGGATCAGCCCCAGCATTTT. The full variable domain, rest sourced from reference TRBV28 and TRBJ1-5, is DVKVTQSSRYLVKRTGEKVFLECVQDMDHENMFWYRQDPGLGLRLIYFSYDVKMKEKGDIPEGYSVSREKKERFSLILESASTNQTSMYLCASSLLVRDQPQHFGDGTRLSIL.

This rearrangement joins TRBV4-1 to TRBJ1-2; D gene ambiguous. V was shortened by 1 base and J by 8 bases, with 20 bases between the two germline ends. Germline CDR1 MGHRA, CDR2 YSYEKL. This CDR3 has 16 amino acids. The CDR3 bases are TGCGCCAGCAGCCAAGTCATCATCGCCTTGGGAGGCGGCTACACCTTC. Residues: CASSQVIIALGGGYTF.

The chain recombines TRBV4-1 with TRBJ2-7, with 10 bases lining up with TRBD1. CDR1 and CDR2 from the germline V gene are MGHRA and YSYEKL. The CDR3 has 17 amino acids. V was clipped by 4 bases and J by 5 bases; unmatched bases: 14. This CDR3 is CASSRWAGQGGWDEQYF. DNA of the CDR3: TGCGCCAGCAGCCGGTGGGCCGGACAGGGGGGTTGGGACGAGCAGTACTTC.

The gene calls are TRBV18 and TRBJ1-5; D is ambiguous. Germline V gene sequence: CDR1 KGHSH, CDR2 LQKENI. The V end lost 4 bases, the J end lost 5 bases, and 12 bases lay between the germline ends. CDR3 size: 14 residues. The CDR3 nucleotides are TGTGCCAGCTCACGACCAGGCGGGGATCAGCCCCAGCATTTT. Its translation is CASSRPGGDQPQHF. Full variable domain (remainder filled in from reference TRBV18 and TRBJ1-5): NAGVMQNPRHLVRRRGQEARLRCSPMKGHSHVYWYRQLPEEGLKFMVYLQKENIIDESGMPKERFSAEFPKEGPSILRIQQVVRGDSAAYFCASSRPGGDQPQHFGDGTRLSIL.

The J gene is TRBJ1-2, the V gene TRBV5-1; the match to TRBD1 covers 7 bases. V was pared by 4 bases and J by 4 bases, with 4 bases of the junction left unmatched. From germline, CDR1 is SGHRS and CDR2 YFSETQ. The CDR3 runs to 13 residues. CDR3 DNA: TGCGCCAGCAGCCCGGGACAGATCTATGGCTACACCTTC. This codes for CASSPGQIYGYTF.

The chain carries TRBV28 and TRBJ2-4; perhaps TRBD1 as D (6 bases). Germline assignment: CDR1 MDHEN and CDR2 SYDVKM. V lost 2 bases to trimming and J lost 3 bases, with 14 bases between them. This CDR3 comprises 16 residues. CDR3 sequence (DNA): TGTGCCAGCAGTTTAGACGGCAGGGGTGGCAAAAACATTCAGTACTTC. It specifies CASSLDGRGGKNIQYF. Full variable domain (remainder filled in from reference TRBV28 and TRBJ2-4): DVKVTQSSRYLVKRTGEKVFLECVQDMDHENMFWYRQDPGLGLRLIYFSYDVKMKEKGDIPEGYSVSREKKERFSLILESASTNQTSMYLCASSLDGRGGKNIQYFGAGTRLSVL.

This clone has just one count. The J gene is TRBJ1-2, the V gene TRBV5-4; perhaps TRBD1 as D (6 bases). Germline V gene data show CDR1 as SGHNT and CDR2 as YYREEE (reference sequence). Trimming took 4 bases from V and 9 from J, leaving 13 bases between them. The CDR3 extends over 12 amino acids. CDR3: CASSVRDTSYTF. The CDR3 region has the DNA TGTGCCAGCAGCGTGAGGGACACCAGCTACACCTTC. Based on the CDR3 plus reference TRBV5-4 and TRBJ1-2, the full variable domain is ETGVTQSPTHLIKTRGQQVTLRCSSQSGHNTVSWYQQALGQGPQFIFQYYREEENGRGNFPPRFSGLQFPNYSSELNVNALELDDSALYLCASSVRDTSYTFGSGTRLTVV.

The chain carries TRBV19 and TRBJ2-1, with 12 bases matching TRBD2. This CDR3 is 16 amino acids long. CDR1 is LNHDA and CDR2 is SQIVND in the germline V gene (reference sequence). Trimming took 3 bases from V and 9 from J; bases not matched to a gene: 9. CDR3 in DNA: TGTGCCAGTAGTATTTCTAGCGGGGGGGCCAGAGGTGAGCAGTTCTTC. Protein sequence: CASSISSGGARGEQFF. Complete variable domain (other parts from reference TRBV19 and TRBJ2-1): DGGITQSPKYLFRKEGQNVTLSCEQNLNHDAMYWYRQDPGQGLRLIYYSQIVNDFQKGDIAEGYSVSREKKESFPLTVTSAQKNPTAFYLCASSISSGGARGEQFFGPGTRLTVL.

This clone was detected only a few times. This chain joins TRBV7-2 and TRBJ1-3; perhaps TRBD1 as D (6 bases). The germline V and J ends were trimmed by 0 bases and 0 bases, with 6 bases remaining between them. Germline V gene data show CDR1 as SGHTA and CDR2 as FQGNSA. This CDR3 comprises 15 residues. CDR3 nucleotide sequence: TGTGCCAGCAGCTTAGCAGGGGGCTCTGGAAACACCATATATTTT. Amino acids: CASSLAGGSGNTIYF.

This rearrangement joins TRBV11-2 to TRBJ1-3; tentative D call: TRBD1 (6 bases). Deletions cut 5 bases from V and 2 bases from J, with 10 bases between. The CDR3 totals 14 residues. Germline CDR1 and CDR2: SGHAT and FQNNGV. CDR3 DNA sequence: TGTGCCAGCAGCCCTTACAGGGCTGGAAACACCATATATTTT. This gives the protein CASSPYRAGNTIYF.

This chain joins TRBV12-3 or TRBV12-4 and TRBJ2-7; D is uncertain. Trimming took off 5 bases at V and 2 bases at J, with 10 bases between the two ends. The CDR3 length is 13 residues. The CDR3 sequence: CASSPLGPYEQYF. DNA for the CDR3: TGTGCCAGCAGTCCCTTGGGCCCCTACGAGCAGTACTTC.

The genes are TRBV27 and TRBJ2-7, with TRBD1 as a possible D gene (6 bases). V was shortened by 5 bases and J by 0 bases, with 17 bases between the two germline ends. This CDR3 has 16 residues. CDR1 MNHEY and CDR2 SMNVEV come from the germline V gene (reference sequence). The CDR3 reads CASSHDRPISSYEQYF. The CDR3 nucleotides read TGTGCCAGCAGTCATGACAGGCCAATTAGCTCCTACGAGCAGTACTTC.

The genes are TRBV19 and TRBJ1-5; TRBD1 agrees at 7 bases. The CDR3 is made up of 14 amino acids. J gave up 7 bases and V 7 bases, and 10 bases lay outside the gene matches. Per germline, CDR1 LNHDA and CDR2 SQIVND (reference sequence). CDR3 loop: CASTPTGAGQPQHF. Here the CDR3 DNA reads TGTGCCAGTACCCCTACAGGGGCGGGACAGCCCCAGCATTTT.

J is TRBJ2-5 and V is TRBV7-9, with 15 bases identical to TRBD2. The CDR3 is 17 amino acids. V lost 6 bases and J lost 0; bases outside the gene matches: 5. Germline CDR1 reads SEHNR; CDR2 reads FQNEAQ (reference sequence). The CDR3 reads CASRWTSGGVYQETQYF. The CDR3 nucleotides read TGTGCCAGCAGATGGACTAGCGGGGGGGTGTACCAAGAGACCCAGTACTTC.

This rearrangement joins TRBV6-5 to TRBJ1-2; D is unresolved. Trimming removed 6 bases at V and 5 bases at J, with 13 bases between. The germline gives CDR1 MNHEY, CDR2 SVGAGI. The CDR3 is made up of 13 amino acids. The CDR3 region has the DNA TGTGCCAGCAGGGGCACACTCACTTATGGCTACACCTTC. Protein product: CASRGTLTYGYTF.

This clone was picked up one time. J is TRBJ2-7 and V is TRBV5-1, with 10 bases fitting TRBD2. The CDR3 length is 17 residues. With V trimmed by 0 bases and J by 3 bases, 9 bases remained unmatched. From germline, CDR1 is SGHRS and CDR2 YFSETQ. The CDR3 nucleotides read TGCGCCAGCAGCTTGGCCGGGTTCCTAGCGGGGGACTACGAGCAGTACTTC. Translated, it gives CASSLAGFLAGDYEQYF.